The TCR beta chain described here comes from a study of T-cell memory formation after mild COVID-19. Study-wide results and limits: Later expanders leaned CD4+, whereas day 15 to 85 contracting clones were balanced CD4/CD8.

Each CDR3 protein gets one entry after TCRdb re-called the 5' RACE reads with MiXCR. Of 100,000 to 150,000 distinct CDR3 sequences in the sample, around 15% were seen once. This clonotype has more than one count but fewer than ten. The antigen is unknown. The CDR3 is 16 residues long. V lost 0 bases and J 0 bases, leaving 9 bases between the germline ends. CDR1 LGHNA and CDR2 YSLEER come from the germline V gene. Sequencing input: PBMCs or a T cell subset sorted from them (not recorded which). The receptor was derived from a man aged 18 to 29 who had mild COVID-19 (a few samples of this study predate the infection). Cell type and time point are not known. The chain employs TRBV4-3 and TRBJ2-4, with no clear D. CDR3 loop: CASSQESSRAKNIQYF. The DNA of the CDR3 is TGCGCCAGCAGCCAAGAGAGCTCGAGAGCCAAAAACATTCAGTACTTC.